The 6 T cell receptor beta chains reported below all come from one sample, sequenced in a study of CD8+ T cells in alopecia areata. Sequencing relied on a cDNA template that was reverse transcribed from extracted RNA. Repertoires were generated with immunoSEQ multiplex PCR, while TCRdb's copy carries only in-frame clones and drops some. Of under 130,000 clones listed, around 50% are singletons. Specimen: CD4+ T cells sorted from blood. The receptors come from a human donor in good health.

The CDR3 loop reads CASSPTGQGTHGYTF. In DNA form, the CDR3 reads TGTGCCAGCAGCCCCACGGGACAGGGAACCCATGGCTACACCTTC. This chain joins TRBV7-2 and TRBJ1-2; 9 bases align to TRBD1. Germline V gene sequence: CDR1 SGHTA, CDR2 FQGNSA. The ends lost 5 bases at V and 6 bases at J; junction bases unmatched: 10. The CDR3 contains 15 residues.

The rearrangement uses TRBV28 and TRBJ2-1; 11 nucleotides match TRBD2. J lost 5 bases, V lost 6 bases, and 6 bases had no gene match. Germline lookup yields CDR1 MDHEN and CDR2 SYDVKM. The CDR3 spans 15 residues. This CDR3 is CASSLLAGVNNEQFF. Here the CDR3 DNA reads TGTGCCAGCAGCCTACTAGCGGGGGTTAACAATGAGCAGTTCTTC.

The rearrangement joins TRBV6-5 to TRBJ2-5, with 9 bases aligning to TRBD2. There are 15 residues in the CDR3. CDR1 is MNHEY and CDR2 is SVGAGI in the germline V gene. Trimming cost V 2 bases and J 4 bases; bases outside gene matches: 5. CDR3 DNA: TGTGCCAGCAGTTACCCTAGCGGGGAGGGAGAGACCCAGTACTTC. This sequence encodes CASSYPSGEGETQYF.

CDR3 residues: CATGRTNTEAFF. CDR3 coding DNA: TGTGCCACCGGCAGAACGAACACTGAAGCTTTCTTT. The chain uses TRBV6-5 and TRBJ1-1; D ambiguous. This CDR3 region has 12 residues. From germline, CDR1 is MNHEY and CDR2 SVGAGI. Trimming took 10 bases from V and 1 from J, leaving 10 bases between them.

The chain is built from TRBV7-2 and TRBJ1-6; a weak D match, TRBD1 (6 bases). The germline V gene encodes CDR1 SGHTA and CDR2 FQGNSA. CDR3 length: 15 residues. V dropped 5 bases and J dropped 8 bases, with 16 bases sitting between them. The CDR3 protein is CASSRAGTLDSPLHF. The DNA of the CDR3 is TGTGCCAGCAGCCGTGCCGGGACACTGGATTCACCCCTCCACTTT.

The CDR3 is CASSLEGGPEAFF. The CDR3 coding sequence is TGTGCCAGCAGCTTAGAAGGGGGCCCTGAAGCTTTCTTT. V gene TRBV7-9 combines with J gene TRBJ1-1; 7 bases line up with TRBD1. Germline CDR1 is SEHNR and CDR2 is FQNEAQ (reference sequence). This CDR3 spans 13 amino acids. Losses at the gene ends were 1 base for V and 6 bases for J; bases not matched to a gene: 2.